This T cell receptor beta chain appears in the sequencing data of a study of blood T cell repertoires in COVID-19. Study overall: T cells, B-cell-depleted T cells, or PBMCs provided the cDNA or gDNA that served as material.

Per germline, CDR1 ENHRY and CDR2 SYGVKD. With 7 bases clipped from V and 0 bases from J, the junction kept 3 bases outside the gene matches. The CDR3 is 17 residues long. Original methodology: Scientists estimated how many nucleated cells there were by amplifying reference gene primers. Assay used: immunoSEQ multiplex PCR; TCRdb lists only in-frame clones, some missing. V and J calls and clone size come straight from that table; D and trimming were deduced from the DNA. Of around 250,000 clones listed, 75% to 90% were seen once; the top ten hold 1.5% to 2%. Membership in each cohort depended on participant-reported clinical history.

The TCR originated in a woman aged 45-65 years who had recovered from COVID-19. The sequenced sample was PBMCs or T cells enriched from blood (not recorded which). V and J are TRBV10-3 and TRBJ2-1; TRBD2 aligns across 16 bases. CDR3 sequence reads: CAITGTSGRGSYNEQFF. The CDR3 DNA is TGTGCCATCACCGGGACTAGCGGGAGGGGCTCCTACAATGAGCAGTTCTTC.